These 32 T cell receptor beta chains originate from one sample sequenced in a study of Ad26.COV2.S vaccination and SARS-CoV-2 variants. The protocol was immunoSEQ multiplex PCR, while the TCRdb copy is restricted to in-frame clones and leaves out a portion. Of 350,000 to 500,000 clones in the sample, roughly 90% were seen once. As for treatment: roughly 19 received Ad26.COV2.S at low or high dose, single or two shots; about 5 received placebo; per-sample allocation not given. Samples analyzed were those drawn on day 63 after the first vaccine or placebo injection. This specimen was peripheral blood, taken in a trial of Ad26.COV2.S vaccine versus placebo. The receptors shown here come from a person between 18 and 59 years old who received the Ad26.COV2.S COVID-19 vaccine or a placebo.

The J gene is TRBJ2-5, the V gene TRBV19; 8 bases map to TRBD1. The CDR3 runs 14 residues. Germline-derived CDR1 and CDR2 are LNHDA and SQIVND (reference sequence). J lost 5 bases, V lost 4 bases, and 6 bases had no gene match. The CDR3 spells CASSRQGLGETQYF. The CDR3 bases are TGTGCCAGTAGTAGACAGGGGCTAGGTGAGACCCAGTACTTC.

The chain uses TRBV2 and TRBJ2-1; D is unclear. V shed 4 bases and J shed 2 bases, with 6 bases lying between them. This CDR3 is 13 amino acids long. Germline V gene data show CDR1 as SNHLY and CDR2 as FYNNEI. The DNA for the CDR3 is TGTGCCAGCAGTGTCGAGCCCTACAATGAGCAGTTCTTC. Translated: CASSVEPYNEQFF.

The gene calls are TRBV7-2 and TRBJ2-3, with 9 bases that match TRBD2. Germline V gene data show CDR1 as SGHTA and CDR2 as FQGNSA. Unmatched junction bases numbered 6, after V lost 1 base and J lost 4 bases. This CDR3 is 16 amino acids long. CDR3 region: CASSLEAGGPADTQYF. In nucleotides, the CDR3 is TGTGCCAGCAGCTTAGAGGCGGGGGGGCCCGCAGATACGCAGTATTTT.

This clone came up once. This chain joins TRBV7-3 and TRBJ1-1; possible D gene TRBD1, 5 bases. The CDR3 runs 15 residues. Deletions cut 5 bases from V and 1 base from J, with 14 bases between. Germline V gives CDR1 SGHTA, CDR2 FQGTGA. The CDR3 nucleotides are TGTGCCAGCAGCCGTATAAGGGGAAAGAACACTGAAGCTTTCTTT. This codes for CASSRIRGKNTEAFF.

This chain uses TRBV9 with TRBJ2-7, with TRBD2 matching 7 bases. This CDR3 is built from 13 residues. CDR1 is SGDLS, CDR2 YYNGEE, per germline. V lost 4 bases to trimming and J lost 5 bases; unmatched junction nucleotides: 6. The CDR3: CASSPWDYDEQYF. For the CDR3, the DNA is TGTGCCAGCAGCCCATGGGACTACGACGAGCAGTACTTC.

This clone was counted a few times. This chain links TRBV28 with TRBJ2-3, with TRBD1 matching 9 bases. The germline V gene encodes CDR1 MDHEN and CDR2 SYDVKM. The CDR3 sequence is 14 residues long. Unmatched junction bases numbered 3, after V lost 7 bases and J lost 1 base. CDR3 residues: CASTDRGGTDTQYF. As DNA, the CDR3 is TGTGCCAGCACAGACAGGGGGGGCACAGATACGCAGTATTTT.

This chain links TRBV27 with TRBJ2-7; D gene uncertain. Trimming stripped 8 bases from V and 4 bases from J, with 15 bases between. The CDR3 runs to 13 residues. Per the germline V gene, CDR1 is MNHEY and CDR2 is SMNVEV (reference sequence). CDR3 in amino acids: CASATRTKYEQYF. The CDR3 bases are TGTGCCAGCGCCACCCGAACCAAATACGAGCAGTACTTC.

The chain couples TRBV7-6 to TRBJ1-3, with TRBD1 as a possible D gene (5 bases). CDR3 length: 16 amino acids. Germline values: CDR1 SGHVS, CDR2 FNYEAQ. V lost 2 bases and J lost 0, with 11 bases in between. CDR3 coding DNA: TGTGCCAGCAGCTTACGAGGGGACTCCTCTGGAAACACCATATATTTT. Translation: CASSLRGDSSGNTIYF.

This clone is a singleton in its sample. The chain joins TRBV10-2 to TRBJ2-7; 7 bases fit TRBD2. The V segment lost 10 bases and the J segment 2 bases; nucleotides outside the gene matches: 8. The CDR3 contains 13 residues. The germline CDR1 and CDR2 sequences are WSHSY and SAAADI. The CDR3 protein is CATLGRETYEQYF. DNA for the CDR3: TGCGCCACCCTTGGGAGGGAGACCTACGAGCAGTACTTC.

The chain uses TRBV7-8 and TRBJ1-1, with D unclear. The germline CDR1 and CDR2 sequences are SGHVS and FQNEAQ. Trimming removed 0 bases from V and 1 base from J, with 3 bases in between. CDR3 length: 13 residues. The CDR3 is CASSLAWNTEAFF. In DNA form, the CDR3 reads TGTGCCAGCAGCTTAGCGTGGAACACTGAAGCTTTCTTT.

The J gene is TRBJ2-7, the V gene TRBV6-5; D uncertain. Trimming removed 11 bases from V and 0 bases from J, with 14 bases in between. This CDR3 has 13 amino acids. Germline-derived CDR1 and CDR2 are MNHEY and SVGAGI. The CDR3 sequence is CALRRPSSYEQYF. The DNA of the CDR3 is TGTGCCTTACGAAGGCCTTCCTCCTACGAGCAGTACTTC.

The V gene is TRBV6-6, the J gene TRBJ1-5; a possible D gene is TRBD1 (5 bases). Germline V gives CDR1 MNHNY, CDR2 SVGAGI (reference sequence). The length of the CDR3 is 15 residues. The germline V and J ends were trimmed by 2 bases and 1 base, with 9 bases remaining between them. The DNA of the CDR3 is TGTGCCAGCAGTTACGGGGGGAGAAGCAATCAGCCCCAGCATTTT. Amino acids: CASSYGGRSNQPQHF.

J is TRBJ2-7 and V is TRBV10-2; D gene unclear. The CDR3 is made up of 11 amino acids. From germline, CDR1 is WSHSY and CDR2 SAAADI. Between the trimmed V and J ends, which lost 3 bases and 0 bases, there was a span of 0 bases. The DNA for the CDR3 is TGCGCCAGCAGTGACTCCTACGAGCAGTACTTC. This gives the protein CASSDSYEQYF.

The V call is TRBV10-3, the J call TRBJ2-1, with D perhaps assigned TRBD1 or TRBD2 (5 bases each). The CDR3 covers 16 residues. CDR1 is ENHRY and CDR2 is SYGVKD in the germline V gene. Trimming took 0 bases from V and 12 from J, leaving 21 bases between them. CDR3 in amino acids: CAISESIQGLRTRQFF. In nucleotides, the CDR3 is TGTGCCATCAGTGAGTCGATCCAGGGCCTTAGGACTCGGCAGTTCTTC.

The chain employs TRBV6-2 or TRBV6-3 and TRBJ1-1; TRBD1 might be the D (5 bases). This CDR3 contains 15 residues. The V and J ends lost 2 bases and 5 bases respectively, with 15 bases between them. The germline CDR1 and CDR2 sequences are MNHEY and SVGEGT. This CDR3 is CASSYPTIGGTEAFF. DNA for the CDR3: TGTGCCAGCAGTTACCCGACCATCGGGGGGACTGAAGCTTTCTTT.

The V call is TRBV19, the J call TRBJ2-7, with 15 bases identical to TRBD2. This CDR3 is 16 amino acids long. The junction had 5 bases not matched to a gene; V was cut back by 4 bases and J by 4 bases. In germline, CDR1 is LNHDA, CDR2 SQIVND (reference sequence). The CDR3 region has the DNA TGTGCCAGTAGTAAACCGGGACTAGCGGGAGGATACGAGCAGTACTTC. Translated, it gives CASSKPGLAGGYEQYF. The full variable domain, its missing parts supplied by reference TRBV19 and TRBJ2-7, is DGGITQSPKYLFRKEGQNVTLSCEQNLNHDAMYWYRQDPGQGLRLIYYSQIVNDFQKGDIAEGYSVSREKKESFPLTVTSAQKNPTAFYLCASSKPGLAGGYEQYFGPGTRLTVT.

The rearrangement links TRBV9 to TRBJ2-6; the D gene is possibly TRBD1 (6 bases). Germline V lookup: CDR1 SGDLS, CDR2 YYNGEE. The CDR3 is 16 amino acids. Trimming removed 2 bases from V and 0 bases from J, with 9 bases in between. CDR3 in amino acids: CASSVNRDSGANVLTF. The CDR3 nucleotides are TGTGCCAGCAGCGTGAACAGGGACTCTGGGGCCAACGTCCTGACTTTC.

The chain recombines TRBV6-5 with TRBJ2-1; D might be TRBD1 (5 bases). The germline V and J ends were trimmed by 7 bases and 3 bases, with 7 bases remaining between them. There are 12 residues in the CDR3. Germline CDR1 MNHEY, CDR2 SVGAGI. The CDR3 loop is CASTQGYNEQFF. The CDR3 region has the DNA TGTGCCAGCACCCAGGGCTACAATGAGCAGTTCTTC.

The chain joins TRBV7-2 to TRBJ1-6; weak D call: TRBD1 (6 bases). Germline CDR1 reads SGHTA; CDR2 reads FQGNSA. This CDR3 has 15 amino acids. V lost 7 bases, J lost 7 bases, and 17 bases lay in between. For the CDR3, the DNA is TGTGCCAGCACCCGCGGCGGGGGGGGCAATTCACCCCTCCACTTT. Translated: CASTRGGGGNSPLHF.

This clone was recorded only once. The chain employs TRBV4-3 and TRBJ2-1; D could derive from TRBD1 or TRBD2 (5 bases each). This CDR3 region has 14 residues. The germline V and J ends were trimmed by 3 bases and 7 bases, with 13 bases remaining between them. Germline V CDR1 and CDR2: LGHNA, YSLEER. The CDR3 bases are TGCGCCAGCAGCCAGGACCGGGGCCTAAATGAGCAGTTCTTC. Residues: CASSQDRGLNEQFF.

The chain employs TRBV6-2 or TRBV6-3 and TRBJ2-7; tentative D call: TRBD1 (6 bases). V lost 2 bases, J lost 3 bases, and 8 bases lay in between. Germline assignment: CDR1 MNHEY and CDR2 SVGEGT. The CDR3 is 13 residues long. The CDR3 sequence is CASSYQGYYEQYF. The CDR3 nucleotides are TGTGCCAGCAGTTACCAGGGGTACTACGAGCAGTACTTC.

The genes are TRBV5-4 and TRBJ2-3; TRBD1 might be the D (6 bases). The CDR3 covers 16 residues. Trimming took off 0 bases at V and 6 bases at J, with 17 bases between the two ends. Germline V gene sequence: CDR1 SGHNT, CDR2 YYREEE (reference sequence). The CDR3 DNA follows: TGTGCCAGCAGCTTGGGGGCCGGCCAGGGGCGGGATACGCAGTATTTT. Translating gives CASSLGAGQGRDTQYF.

The chain is built from TRBV10-3 and TRBJ1-1; weak D call: TRBD1 (6 bases). The CDR3 is 14 amino acids. Trimming took 5 bases from V and 3 from J, leaving 13 bases between them. The germline V gene has CDR1 ENHRY and CDR2 SYGVKD. The CDR3 bases are TGTGCCATCAGTCAAGGGGGGATGGACACTGAAGCTTTCTTT. Residues: CAISQGGMDTEAFF.

The J gene is TRBJ2-2, the V gene TRBV10-3; D uncertain. The CDR3 consists of 15 residues. Trimming took 4 bases from V and 0 from J, leaving 9 bases between them. The V gene's germline CDR1 is ENHRY and CDR2 SYGVKD. The CDR3 protein is CAISGGQTNTGELFF. CDR3 nucleotide sequence: TGTGCCATCAGTGGTGGGCAGACGAACACCGGGGAGCTGTTTTTT.

The chain employs TRBV5-6 and TRBJ2-7; 7 nucleotides line up with TRBD2. V was pared by 0 bases and J by 1 base, with 1 base of the junction left unmatched. There are 14 residues in the CDR3. Germline lookup yields CDR1 SGHDT and CDR2 YYEEEE. CDR3 in DNA: TGTGCCAGCAGCTTGGGCGGGAGATCCTACGAGCAGTACTTC. It translates to CASSLGGRSYEQYF.

The genes are TRBV7-2 and TRBJ2-1; D gene unclear. Germline CDR1 is SGHTA and CDR2 is FQGNSA. The CDR3 runs to 17 residues. Trimming cost V 3 bases and J 0 bases, with 15 bases left between them. The CDR3 reads CASSFRFFSPSYNEQFF. In DNA form, the CDR3 reads TGTGCCAGCAGCTTCCGTTTCTTCAGTCCCTCCTACAATGAGCAGTTCTTC.

The genes are TRBV29-1 and TRBJ2-3; no clear D gene. The CDR3 covers 13 residues. The germline gives CDR1 SQVTM, CDR2 ANQGSEA. V lost 6 bases and J 3 bases, leaving 13 bases between the germline ends. CDR3 coding DNA: TGCAGCGTAACACTCGGGTCGACAGATACGCAGTATTTT. Its translation: CSVTLGSTDTQYF.

This clone was observed a few times. At the DNA level, this CDR3 is encoded by other sequences in the same sample as well. V is TRBV24-1 and J is TRBJ1-5; D is unresolved. Germline V CDR1 and CDR2: KGHDR, SFDVKD. The CDR3 is 15 amino acids. The ends were cut back, 4 bases at V and 0 bases at J, with 9 bases in the middle. In DNA form, the CDR3 reads TGTGCCACCAGTGAGGGAGGGTATAGCAATCAGCCCCAGCATTTT. Protein: CATSEGGYSNQPQHF.

The CDR3 DNA follows: TGTGCCAGCAGCGTAGGATCAGTGTGGGAGACCCAGTACTTC. This encodes CASSVGSVWETQYF. The V call is TRBV9, the J call TRBJ2-5; D call uncertain. CDR3 length: 14 residues. Germline CDR1 reads SGDLS; CDR2 reads YYNGEE. V was clipped by 0 bases and J by 5 bases, with 11 bases between them.

The chain links TRBV4-1 to TRBJ1-2, with D possibly TRBD1 on 5 matching bases. CDR1 and CDR2 from the germline V gene are MGHRA and YSYEKL. This CDR3 region has 17 residues. Trimming removed 0 bases from V and 1 base from J, with 15 bases in between. CDR3 sequence reads: CASSQEILTDVNYGYTF. The DNA of the CDR3 is TGCGCCAGCAGCCAAGAAATCCTGACAGACGTTAACTATGGCTACACCTTC.

The rearrangement links TRBV9 to TRBJ1-2, with a weak D call TRBD1 (5 bases). Germline lookup yields CDR1 SGDLS and CDR2 YYNGEE. The CDR3 spans 14 residues. V dropped 0 bases and J dropped 2 bases, with 8 bases sitting between them. The chain's CDR3 is CASSVAWGNYGYTF. The CDR3 DNA sequence: TGTGCCAGCAGCGTAGCTTGGGGGAACTATGGCTACACCTTC.

In this sample, this clone turned up a few times. The chain recombines TRBV28 with TRBJ1-6, with 10 bases lining up with TRBD1. The CDR3 has 13 amino acids. Trimming took 5 bases from V and 11 from J; bases not matched to a gene: 3. In germline, CDR1 is MDHEN, CDR2 SYDVKM. The CDR3 sequence is CASSRGQGTPLHF. The CDR3 nucleotides are TGTGCCAGCAGTAGGGGACAGGGGACACCCCTCCACTTT.